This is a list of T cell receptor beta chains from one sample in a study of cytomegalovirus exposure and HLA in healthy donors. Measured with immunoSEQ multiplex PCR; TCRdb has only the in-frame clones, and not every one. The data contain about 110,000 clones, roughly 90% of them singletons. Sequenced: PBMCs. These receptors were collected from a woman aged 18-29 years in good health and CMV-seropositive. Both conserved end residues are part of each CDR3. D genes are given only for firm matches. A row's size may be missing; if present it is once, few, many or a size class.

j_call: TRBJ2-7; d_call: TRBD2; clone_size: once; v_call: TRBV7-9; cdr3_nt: TGTGCCAGCAGCTTAGCCGGGACTAGCGGGGGGTACGAGCAGTACTTC; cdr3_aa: CASSLAGTSGGYEQYF
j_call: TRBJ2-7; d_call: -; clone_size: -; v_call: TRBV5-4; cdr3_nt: TGTGCCAGCAGCTCCTGGGGGACTCCTGGTTTATCGTACTTC; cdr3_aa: CASSSWGTPGLSYF
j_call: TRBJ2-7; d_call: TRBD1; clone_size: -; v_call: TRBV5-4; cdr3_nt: TGTGCCAGCAGCTCGACAGGGGTCGAGCAGTACTTC; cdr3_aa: CASSSTGVEQYF
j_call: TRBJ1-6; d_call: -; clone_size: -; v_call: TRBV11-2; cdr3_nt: TGTGCCAGCAGTTATTATGCGGGGATTTCCTATAATTCACCCCTCCACTTT; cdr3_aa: CASSYYAGISYNSPLHF
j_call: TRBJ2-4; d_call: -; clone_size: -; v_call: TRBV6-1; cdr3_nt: TGTGCCAGCAGTGAACAGGGATCAATAGCCAAAAACATTCAGTACTTC; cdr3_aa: CASSEQGSIAKNIQYF
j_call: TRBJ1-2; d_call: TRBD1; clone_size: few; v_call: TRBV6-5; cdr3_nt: TGTGCCAGCAGTGAGGGGGCCTATGGCTACACCTTC; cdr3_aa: CASSEGAYGYTF
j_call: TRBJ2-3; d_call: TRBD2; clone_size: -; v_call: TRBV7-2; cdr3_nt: TGTGCCAGCAGCCCAGGACTAGCGGGGGGGAGTACCTTAACGCAGTATTTT; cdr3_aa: CASSPGLAGGSTLTQYF
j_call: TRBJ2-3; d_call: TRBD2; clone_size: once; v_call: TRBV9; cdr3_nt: TGTGCCAGCAGCGTAGCTAGCGGGGGGCCCACAGATACGCAGTATTTT; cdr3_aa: CASSVASGGPTDTQYF
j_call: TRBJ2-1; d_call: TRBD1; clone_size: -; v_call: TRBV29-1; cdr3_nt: TGCAGCGTTGTAGTCGGACAGGGGGCCCTAAATGAGCAGTTCTTC; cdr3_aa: CSVVVGQGALNEQFF
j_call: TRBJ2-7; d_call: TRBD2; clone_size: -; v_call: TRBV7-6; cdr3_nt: TGTGCCAGCAGCTCCGGGCTCGGGGGGGGGTACGAGCAGTACTTC; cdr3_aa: CASSSGLGGGYEQYF
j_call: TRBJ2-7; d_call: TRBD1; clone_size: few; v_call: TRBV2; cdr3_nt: TGTGCCAGCAGGTACACAGGGGCCTACGAGCAGTACTTC; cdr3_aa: CASRYTGAYEQYF
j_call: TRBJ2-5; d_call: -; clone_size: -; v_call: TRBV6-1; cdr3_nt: TGTGCCAGCATCGGCGGGGAGACCCAGTACTTC; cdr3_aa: CASIGGETQYF
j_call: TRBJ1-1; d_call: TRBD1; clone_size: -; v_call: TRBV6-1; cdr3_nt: TGTGCCAGCAGTGAAGAGGTGGCCAGGGGGTTAGTCACTGAAGCTTTCTTT; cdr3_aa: CASSEEVARGLVTEAFF
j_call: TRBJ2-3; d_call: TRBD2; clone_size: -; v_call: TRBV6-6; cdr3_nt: TGTGCCAGCAGTCTTGGACTAGCGGGGACCACAGATACGCAGTATTTT; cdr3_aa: CASSLGLAGTTDTQYF
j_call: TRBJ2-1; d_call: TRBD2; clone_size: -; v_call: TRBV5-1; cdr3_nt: TGCGCCAGCAGCTTCCTAGCGGGGGGACCCAGCTCCTACAATGAGCAGTTCTTC; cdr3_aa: CASSFLAGGPSSYNEQFF
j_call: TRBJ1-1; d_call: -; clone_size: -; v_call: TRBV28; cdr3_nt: TGTGCCAGCAGTTTATATCAGGGCGACACTGAAGCTTTCTTT; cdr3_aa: CASSLYQGDTEAFF
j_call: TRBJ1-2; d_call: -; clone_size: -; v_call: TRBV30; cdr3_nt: TGTGCCTGGGCACCCGGGGGGCCGGGGGCTAACTATGGCTACACCTTC; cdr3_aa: CAWAPGGPGANYGYTF
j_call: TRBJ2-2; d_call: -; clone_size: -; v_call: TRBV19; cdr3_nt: TGTGCCAGTAGTTATCGCCAGGGGAACACCGGGGAGCTGTTTTTT; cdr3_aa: CASSYRQGNTGELFF
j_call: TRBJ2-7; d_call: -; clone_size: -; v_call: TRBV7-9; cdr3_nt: TGTGCCAGCAGCTTAGTCAGTGCAGGAAACTACGAGCAGTACTTC; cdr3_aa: CASSLVSAGNYEQYF
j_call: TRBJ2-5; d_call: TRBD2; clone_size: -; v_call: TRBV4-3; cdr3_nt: TGCGCCAGCAGCGGGAGGGCGGGGTCTCAAGAGACCCAGTACTTC; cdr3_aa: CASSGRAGSQETQYF
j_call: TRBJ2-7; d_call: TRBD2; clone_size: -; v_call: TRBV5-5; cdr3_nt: TGTGCCAGCAGCCCCTTTGGCTTGGGGCTAGCGGGGAACGAGCAGTACTTC; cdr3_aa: CASSPFGLGLAGNEQYF
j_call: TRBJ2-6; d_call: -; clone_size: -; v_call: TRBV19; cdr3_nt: TGTGCCAGTAGTCTCCCTCCCGTAGCCCCCGTCCTGACTTTC; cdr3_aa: CASSLPPVAPVLTF
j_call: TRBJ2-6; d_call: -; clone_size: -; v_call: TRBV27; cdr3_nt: TGTGCCAGCACCCTTTTCAGCAGGGGCGTACTTTACTCTGGGGCCAACGTCCTGACTTTC; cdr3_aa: CASTLFSRGVLYSGANVLTF
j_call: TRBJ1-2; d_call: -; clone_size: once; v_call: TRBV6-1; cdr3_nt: TGTGCCAGCCCACCGGACAGACCTAACTATGGCTACACCTTC; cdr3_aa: CASPPDRPNYGYTF
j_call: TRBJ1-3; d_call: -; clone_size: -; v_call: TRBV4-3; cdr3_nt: TGCGCCAGCAGCCAGTTCGGACGGGACTCTGGAAACACCATATATTTT; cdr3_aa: CASSQFGRDSGNTIYF
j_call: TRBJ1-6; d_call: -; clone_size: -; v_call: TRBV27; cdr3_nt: TGTGCCAGCAGTTACCGGGGACTACCTCGGGATTCACCCCTCCACTTT; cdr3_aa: CASSYRGLPRDSPLHF
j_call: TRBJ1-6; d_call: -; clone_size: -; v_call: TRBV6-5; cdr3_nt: TGTGCCAGCAGACCCCAGGGATTGGATTCACCCCTCCACTTT; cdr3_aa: CASRPQGLDSPLHF
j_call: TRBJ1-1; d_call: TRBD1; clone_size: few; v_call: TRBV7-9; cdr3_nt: TGTGCCAGCAGCCCCGGACAGGTGAACACTGAAGCTTTCTTT; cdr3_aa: CASSPGQVNTEAFF
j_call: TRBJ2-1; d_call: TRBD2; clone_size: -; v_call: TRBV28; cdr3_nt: TGTGCCAGCTTAGGTCCGGGGGGTGTCTACAATGAGCAGTTCTTC; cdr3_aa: CASLGPGGVYNEQFF
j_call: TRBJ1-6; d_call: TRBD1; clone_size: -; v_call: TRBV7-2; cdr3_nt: TGTGCCAGCAGCTTGGACAGGGGTTATTCACCCCTCCACTTT; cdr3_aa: CASSLDRGYSPLHF
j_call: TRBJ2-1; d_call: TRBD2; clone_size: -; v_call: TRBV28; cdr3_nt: TGTGCCAGCAGTTCGCCTCGACTAGCGGGGGGATACAATGAGCAGTTCTTC; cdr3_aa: CASSSPRLAGGYNEQFF
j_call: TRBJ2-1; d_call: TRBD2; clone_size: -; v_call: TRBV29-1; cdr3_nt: TGCAGCGGGGACAGGGTTGGACTAGCGGGGGAATACAATGAGCAGTTCTTC; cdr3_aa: CSGDRVGLAGEYNEQFF
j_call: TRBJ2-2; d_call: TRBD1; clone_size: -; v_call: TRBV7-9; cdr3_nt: TGTGCCAGCAGCTCGAGAACAGGGGGTCCGAGGGGGGAGCTGTTTTTT; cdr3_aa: CASSSRTGGPRGELFF
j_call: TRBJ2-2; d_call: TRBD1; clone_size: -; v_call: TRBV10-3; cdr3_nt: TGTGCCATCAGACGGACAGGGGAGGCCGGGGAGCTGTTTTTT; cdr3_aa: CAIRRTGEAGELFF
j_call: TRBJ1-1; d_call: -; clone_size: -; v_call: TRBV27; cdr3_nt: TGTGCCAGCAGTCCCGCGACAGGTGTGAACACTGAAGCTTTCTTT; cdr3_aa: CASSPATGVNTEAFF
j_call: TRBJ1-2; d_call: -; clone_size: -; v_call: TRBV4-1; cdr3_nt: TGCGCCAGCAGCCAAGTACCAGGGGCACAGAGGTATGGCTACACCTTC; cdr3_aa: CASSQVPGAQRYGYTF
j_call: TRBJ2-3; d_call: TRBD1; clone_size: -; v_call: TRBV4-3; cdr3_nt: TGCGCCAGCAGCCAAGATGGGACAGGTAGTCACACAGATACGCAGTATTTT; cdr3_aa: CASSQDGTGSHTDTQYF
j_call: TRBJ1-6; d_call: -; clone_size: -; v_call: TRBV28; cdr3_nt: TGTGCCAGCAGTCCAGATTACAGGGTCGGCAATTCACCCCTCCACTTT; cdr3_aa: CASSPDYRVGNSPLHF
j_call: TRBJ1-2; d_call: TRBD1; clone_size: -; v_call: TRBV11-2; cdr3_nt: TGTGCCAGCAGCTTAGACCGGGACAGGGCTAACTATGGCTACACCTTC; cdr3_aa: CASSLDRDRANYGYTF
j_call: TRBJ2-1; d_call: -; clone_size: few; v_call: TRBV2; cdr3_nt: TGTGCCAGCAGTGAACGTCTACAGGATTCCTACAATGAGCAGTTCTTC; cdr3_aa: CASSERLQDSYNEQFF
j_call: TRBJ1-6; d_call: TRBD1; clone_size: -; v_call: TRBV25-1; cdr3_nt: TGTGCCTCCGGACAGGGGTATAATTCACCCCTCCACTTT; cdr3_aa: CASGQGYNSPLHF
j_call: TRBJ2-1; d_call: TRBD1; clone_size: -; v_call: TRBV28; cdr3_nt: TGTGCCAGCAGCCTTCCGGGACAGGGCAAAGACAATGAGCAGTTCTTC; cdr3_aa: CASSLPGQGKDNEQFF
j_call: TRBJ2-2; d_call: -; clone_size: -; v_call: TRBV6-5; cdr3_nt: TGTGCCAGCAGTTACGCCAGGGTCTCCGGGGAGCTGTTTTTT; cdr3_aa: CASSYARVSGELFF
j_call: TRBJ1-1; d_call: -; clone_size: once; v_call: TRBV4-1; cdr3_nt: TGCGCCAGCAGCCAAGAGACCCGGGGGGGTCACACTGAAGCTTTCTTT; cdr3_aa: CASSQETRGGHTEAFF
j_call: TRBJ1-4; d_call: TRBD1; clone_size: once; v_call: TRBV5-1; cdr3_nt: TGCGCCAGCAGCCGGGACAGGGGGGAAAAACTGTTTTTT; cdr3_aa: CASSRDRGEKLFF
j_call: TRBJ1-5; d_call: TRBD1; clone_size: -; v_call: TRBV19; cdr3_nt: TGTGCCAGTAGATCCTTCGACAGGGGAGGTCAGTCAGCCCAGCATTTT; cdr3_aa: CASRSFDRGGQSAQHF
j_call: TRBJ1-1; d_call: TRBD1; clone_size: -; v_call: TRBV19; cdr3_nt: TGTGCCAGTAGCCTGACAGGGGCAGGGAACACTGAAGCTTTCTTT; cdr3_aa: CASSLTGAGNTEAFF
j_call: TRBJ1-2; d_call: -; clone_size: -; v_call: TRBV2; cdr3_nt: TGTGCCAGCAGTGACCAGGGCCCCTATGGCTACACCTTC; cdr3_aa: CASSDQGPYGYTF
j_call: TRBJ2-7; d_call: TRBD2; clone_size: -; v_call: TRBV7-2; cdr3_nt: TGTGCCAGCAGCTTTTCCGGGGGGTACTCCTACGAGCAGTACTTC; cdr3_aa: CASSFSGGYSYEQYF
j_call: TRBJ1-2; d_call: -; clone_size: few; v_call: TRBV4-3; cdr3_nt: TGCGCCAGCAGCCAAGCAGGCACCGCTAACTATGGCTACACCTTC; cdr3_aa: CASSQAGTANYGYTF
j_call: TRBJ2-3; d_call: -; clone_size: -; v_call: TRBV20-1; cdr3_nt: TGCAGTGCTCTAACCCGGGATACGCAGTATTTT; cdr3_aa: CSALTRDTQYF
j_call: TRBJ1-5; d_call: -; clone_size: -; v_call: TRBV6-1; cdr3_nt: TGTGCCAGCATCAGGGAAGGCAATCAGCCCCAGCATTTT; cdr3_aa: CASIREGNQPQHF
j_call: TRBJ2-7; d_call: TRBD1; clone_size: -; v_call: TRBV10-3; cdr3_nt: TGTGCCATCAGTTCCAGGGGGACAACCTACGAGCAGTACTTC; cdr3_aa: CAISSRGTTYEQYF
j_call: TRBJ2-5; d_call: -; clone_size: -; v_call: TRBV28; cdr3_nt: TGTGCCAGCAGTTCACGGACAGTCCTCGGCCAAGAGACCCAGTACTTC; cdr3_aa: CASSSRTVLGQETQYF